Included here is one T cell receptor (beta chain) sequence, with context. The data were obtained in a study of blood T cell repertoires in COVID-19. Study details: The United States, Italy and Spain were the sources of the acute and convalescent COVID-19 samples. Nucleic acid was either cDNA or gDNA, and it came from T cells, B-cell-depleted T cells, or PBMCs.

The CDR3 covers 16 residues. Germline lookup yields CDR1 ENHRY and CDR2 SYGVKD. V gave up 6 bases and J gave up 6 bases, with 22 bases separating them. Per the original data handling: Cell counts per sample came from amplifying reference gene primers. The method was immunoSEQ multiplex PCR; TCRdb's version includes in-frame clones alone and lacks a portion of them. The V and J calls and clone size are taken from that table; D and trimming were inferred from the DNA. The repertoire holds 80,000 to 100,000 clones, with 81% as singletons. This clonotype was sampled from a man aged 55-75 years with acute or convalescent COVID-19. The sequencing input was peripheral blood. J is TRBJ2-3 and V is TRBV10-3, with D maybe TRBD1 (6 bases). The CDR3 sequence is CAIRGAAGVDRDTQYF. Written as DNA, the CDR3 is TGTGCCATCAGGGGGGCGGCAGGTGTGGATCGCGATACGCAGTATTTT.